This paragraph reports one TCR beta chain. As yet, its antigen is unknown. CDR1 is SGHNT, CDR2 YYREEE, per germline (reference sequence). The V end was cut by 0 bases, the J end by 3 bases, with 10 bases between. The CDR3 runs to 14 residues. Positively selected for CCR7, the CD45RO-negative cells used as naive CD8 cells excluded terminally differentiated effector memory CD45RA+ cells. The sample originates from a study of shared clonotypes between healthy human individuals. Study-level information: Two women and a few men aged 18 to 49 served as donors. Overall study results and limits: The sole specimen, blood, was sampled, and tissue repertoires likely differ. As a rule, naive subsets had a larger estimated richness than memory subsets.

Original processing notes: ImmunoSEQ only sent back junction sequences with no quality scores, so filtering was done differently. The protocol was immunoSEQ multiplex PCR, while the TCRdb copy is restricted to in-frame clones and leaves out a portion. D and trimming come from the DNA, and the V and J calls and clone size come from that table. The sample carries about 680,000 clones, about 90% recorded once. The chain is built from TRBV5-4 and TRBJ2-7; D possibly corresponds to TRBD2 (5 bases). Sequenced: naive CD8+ T cells sorted from blood. The TCR originated in a man aged 25 to 45 in good health. The CDR3: CASSLEDGSYEQYF. The CDR3 DNA is TGTGCCAGCAGCTTGGAGGATGGGAGCTACGAGCAGTACTTC.